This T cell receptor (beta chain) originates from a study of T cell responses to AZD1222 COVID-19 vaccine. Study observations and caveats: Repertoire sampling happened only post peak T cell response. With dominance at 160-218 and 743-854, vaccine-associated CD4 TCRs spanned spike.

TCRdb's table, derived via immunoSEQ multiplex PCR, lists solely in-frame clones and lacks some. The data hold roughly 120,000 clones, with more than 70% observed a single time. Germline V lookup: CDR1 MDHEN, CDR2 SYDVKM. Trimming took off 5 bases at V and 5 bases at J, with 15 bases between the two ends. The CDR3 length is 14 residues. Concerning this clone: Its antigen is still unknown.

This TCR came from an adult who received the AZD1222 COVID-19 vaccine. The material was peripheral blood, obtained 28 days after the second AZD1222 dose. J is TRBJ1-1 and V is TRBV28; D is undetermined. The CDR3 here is CASSPPSQLTEAFF. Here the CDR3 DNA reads TGTGCCAGCAGTCCCCCATCACAGCTTACTGAAGCTTTCTTT.